Following are 13 T cell receptor beta chains from one sample sequenced in a study of shared clonotypes between healthy human individuals. Repertoires were generated with immunoSEQ multiplex PCR, while TCRdb's copy carries only in-frame clones and drops some. The top ten hold 0.36% of the sample, which has about 2.4 million clones, 90% to 95% seen once. What was sequenced was naive CD4+ T cells from PBMCs. The subset here: CD45RA+ positively selected. These receptors were obtained from a man younger than 30 in good health. Some clones in this sample may be carry-over from other donors' samples.

The chain combines TRBV14 with TRBJ1-1, with D unclear. Germline CDR1 and CDR2: SGHDN and FVKESK. Deletions cut 1 base from V and 0 bases from J, with 15 bases between. The CDR3 is 17 amino acids. The CDR3 loop reads CASSQAIGRIMNTEAFF. For the CDR3, the DNA is TGTGCCAGCAGCCAAGCTATTGGACGGATTATGAACACTGAAGCTTTCTTT.

Points on this clone: The sample carries other DNA sequences with the same CDR3. The chain has TRBV5-1 and TRBJ2-1, with TRBD2 matching over 8 bases. Germline V gene lookup returns CDR1 SGHRS and CDR2 YFSETQ. Trimming removed 4 bases from V and 1 base from J; junction bases left unmatched: 4. This CDR3 has 15 amino acids. DNA for the CDR3: TGCGCCAGCAGCCTCATAGCGGGGTCCTACAATGAGCAGTTCTTC. It yields the protein CASSLIAGSYNEQFF.

This chain uses TRBV6-1 with TRBJ2-4; 8 bases are a match to TRBD2. With 3 bases clipped from V and 7 bases from J, the junction kept 14 bases outside the gene matches. The CDR3 loop spans 17 amino acids. Per germline, CDR1 MNHNS and CDR2 SASEGT. The CDR3 region has the DNA TGTGCCAGCAGTGACCTGTGGTGGAGTAGCGGGAAGAACATTCAGTACTTC. This codes for CASSDLWWSSGKNIQYF.

A single count supports this clone. The chain uses TRBV28 and TRBJ2-2; perhaps TRBD1 as D (5 bases). This CDR3 region has 15 residues. The germline V gene encodes CDR1 MDHEN and CDR2 SYDVKM. V shed 4 bases and J shed 3 bases, with 12 bases lying between them. CDR3 DNA: TGTGCCAGCAGTTATCGGCAGGGTGACACCGGGGAGCTGTTTTTT. Translated: CASSYRQGDTGELFF.

The DNA of the CDR3 is TGTGCCAGCAGTCCCAACAGGATTAGAGATACGCAGTATTTT. This encodes CASSPNRIRDTQYF. The gene calls are TRBV28 and TRBJ2-3; a weak D match, TRBD1 (5 bases). This CDR3 is built from 14 residues. The germline V and J ends were trimmed by 5 bases and 5 bases, with 14 bases remaining between them. The germline CDR1 and CDR2 sequences are MDHEN and SYDVKM.

The rearrangement links TRBV7-3 to TRBJ2-1, with D possibly matching TRBD1 (5 bases). Trimming shortened V by 2 bases and J by 15 bases, and 14 bases separated the two germline ends. Germline V gene data show CDR1 as SGHTA and CDR2 as FQGTGA. The CDR3 consists of 12 residues. CDR3 sequence (DNA): TGTGCCAGCAGCTTATTGCAGGGCCCTTTGTTCTTC. This sequence encodes CASSLLQGPLFF.

V usage is TRBV6-5 and J usage is TRBJ1-3; D gene ambiguous. There are 15 residues in the CDR3. Germline-derived CDR1 and CDR2 are MNHEY and SVGAGI. V was trimmed by 0 bases and J by 5 bases, leaving 11 bases between them. The CDR3 sequence is CASSYSTDSRNTIYF. DNA of the CDR3: TGTGCCAGCAGTTACTCGACGGATTCCAGAAACACCATATATTTT.

A word on this clone: This CDR3 is also generated by other DNA sequences in the sample. The chain recombines TRBV7-2 with TRBJ2-3; the D is unclear. Germline V CDR1 and CDR2: SGHTA, FQGNSA. Between the trimmed V and J ends, which lost 5 bases and 2 bases, there was a span of 5 bases. There are 12 residues in the CDR3. The CDR3 reads CASSKDTDTQYF. CDR3 bases: TGTGCCAGCAGCAAGGACACAGATACGCAGTATTTT.

The chain uses TRBV10-1 and TRBJ2-1, with 10 bases that match TRBD2. Germline V gene data show CDR1 as WNHNN and CDR2 as SYGVQD (reference sequence). The CDR3 has 16 amino acids. The ends lost 4 bases at V and 9 bases at J; junction bases unmatched: 12. CDR3 in DNA: TGCGCCAGCAGTGGCCTAGGAGCGGGAGGGAAGGCTGAGCAGTTCTTC. Encoded protein: CASSGLGAGGKAEQFF.

J is TRBJ2-2 and V is TRBV7-3; unclear D gene. CDR1 and CDR2 from the germline V gene are SGHTA and FQGTGA. The V end was cut by 5 bases, the J end by 4 bases, with 8 bases between. The CDR3 consists of 13 residues. CDR3 protein: CASSEWGTGELFF. In DNA, the CDR3 is TGTGCCAGCAGCGAATGGGGCACCGGGGAGCTGTTTTTT.

V is TRBV7-9 and J is TRBJ2-7; perhaps TRBD1 as D (6 bases). The CDR3 has 11 amino acids. The germline V gene encodes CDR1 SEHNR and CDR2 FQNEAQ (reference sequence). V shed 5 bases and J shed 9 bases, with 11 bases lying between them. CDR3 in amino acids: CASSPSTGQYF. CDR3 coding DNA: TGTGCCAGCAGCCCTTCGACAGGGCAGTACTTC.

In its sample, this clone was seen a few times. The chain couples TRBV20-1 to TRBJ2-5; D gene uncertain. The CDR3 loop spans 11 amino acids. The germline V gene has CDR1 DFQATT and CDR2 SNEGSKA (reference sequence). V lost 7 bases and J 5 bases, leaving 11 bases between the germline ends. The CDR3 nucleotides read TGCAGTGGCGAGACGACGGAGACCCAGTACTTC. It codes for CSGETTETQYF.

The chain employs TRBV5-4 and TRBJ2-5; D perhaps matches TRBD2 (7 bases). The CDR3 extends over 15 amino acids. Deletions cut 0 bases from V and 4 bases from J, with 13 bases between. Germline V lookup: CDR1 SGHNT, CDR2 YYREEE (reference sequence). As DNA, the CDR3 is TGTGCCAGCAGCTTGGCGACGGGGGGCACAGAGACCCAGTACTTC. Amino acids: CASSLATGGTETQYF.